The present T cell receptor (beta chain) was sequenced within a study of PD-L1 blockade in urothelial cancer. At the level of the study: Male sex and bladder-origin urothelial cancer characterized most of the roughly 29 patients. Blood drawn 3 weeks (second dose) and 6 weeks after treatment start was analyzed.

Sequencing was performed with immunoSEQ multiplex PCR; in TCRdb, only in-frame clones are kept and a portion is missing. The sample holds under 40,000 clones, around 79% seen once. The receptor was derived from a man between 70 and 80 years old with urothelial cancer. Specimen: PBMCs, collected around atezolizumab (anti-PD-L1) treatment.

The CDR3 sequence is CASSSPPGAGNTIYF. CDR3 nucleotide sequence: TGTGCCAGCAGTTCCCCCCCAGGGGCTGGAAACACCATATATTTT. The chain is built from TRBV28 and TRBJ1-3; a possible D gene is TRBD1 (6 bases). The CDR3 spans 15 residues. Trimming took off 4 bases at V and 2 bases at J, with 12 bases between the two ends. The germline V gene has CDR1 MDHEN and CDR2 SYDVKM.